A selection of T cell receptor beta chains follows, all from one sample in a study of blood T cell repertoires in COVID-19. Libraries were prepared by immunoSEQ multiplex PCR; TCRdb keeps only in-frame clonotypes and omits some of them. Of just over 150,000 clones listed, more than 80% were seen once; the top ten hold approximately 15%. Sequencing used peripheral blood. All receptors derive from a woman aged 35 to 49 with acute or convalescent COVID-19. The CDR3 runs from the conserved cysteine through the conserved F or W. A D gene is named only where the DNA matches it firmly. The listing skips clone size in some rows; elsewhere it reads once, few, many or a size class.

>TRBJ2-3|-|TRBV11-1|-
TGTGCCAGCAGGAACCAGGGGTATACGCAGTATTTT
CASRNQGYTQYF
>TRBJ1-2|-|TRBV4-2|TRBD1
TGTGCCAGCAGCCAAAGACAGGGGGAACATGGCTACACCTTC
CASSQRQGEHGYTF
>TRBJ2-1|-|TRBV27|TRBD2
TGTGCCAGCAGTTTGACTAGCGGGGGGGCCTCAAATGAGCAGTTCTTC
CASSLTSGGASNEQFF
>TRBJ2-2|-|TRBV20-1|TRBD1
TGCAGTGCTAGTTACACAGGGGGTCTCCGAACCGGGGAGCTGTTTTTT
CSASYTGGLRTGELFF
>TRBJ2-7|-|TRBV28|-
TGTGCCAGCAGTTTTACGGGGAGCGACGAGCAGTACTTC
CASSFTGSDEQYF
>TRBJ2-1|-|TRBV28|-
TGTGCCAGCAGTTTACCGACAGTGGAAAATTATTGGTTCTTC
CASSLPTVENYWFF
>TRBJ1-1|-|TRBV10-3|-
TGTGCCATCAGTGAGTCCCGAGGTGGTATGAACACTGAAGCTTTCTTT
CAISESRGGMNTEAFF
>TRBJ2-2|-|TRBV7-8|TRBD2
TGTGCCAGCAGCTCGATTCAAGCGGGACTAGCGGGGCTCACCGGGGAGCTGTTTTTT
CASSSIQAGLAGLTGELFF
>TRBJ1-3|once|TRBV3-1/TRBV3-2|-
TGTGCCAGCAGCCAACGGGGTCCCGGAAACACCATATATTTT
CASSQRGPGNTIYF
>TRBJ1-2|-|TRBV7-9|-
TGTGCCAGCAGCTTAGGGGAGGAATATGGCTACACCTTC
CASSLGEEYGYTF
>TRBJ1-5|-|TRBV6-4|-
TGTGCCAGCAGTGACTCTGATAAGTTAAGGACACCTCAGCCCCAGCATTTT
CASSDSDKLRTPQPQHF
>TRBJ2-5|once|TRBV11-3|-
TGTGCCAGCAGCCCGGACACGGGCCAAGAGACCCAGTACTTC
CASSPDTGQETQYF
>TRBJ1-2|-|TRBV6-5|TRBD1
TGTGCCAGCAGTTACTCCGGGCAGGGGGCGCGGGGCTACACCTTC
CASSYSGQGARGYTF
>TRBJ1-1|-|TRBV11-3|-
TGTGCCAGCAGCTTAGGCAGGACAGAATTCGAAGCTTTCTTT
CASSLGRTEFEAFF
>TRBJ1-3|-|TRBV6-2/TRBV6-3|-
TGTGCCAGCAGTTGGACGGGAGCTCAACCCATATATTTT
CASSWTGAQPIYF
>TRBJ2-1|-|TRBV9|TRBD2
TGTGCCAGCAGCGTAACTAGCGGGAGTACTATTGAGCAGTTCTTC
CASSVTSGSTIEQFF
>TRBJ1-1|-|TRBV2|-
TGTGCCAGCAGGGAGGACCAGAACACTGAAGCTTTCTTT
CASREDQNTEAFF
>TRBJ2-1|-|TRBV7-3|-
TGTGCCAGCAGCTTAAATTCGCAGGGGTACAATGAGCAGTTCTTC
CASSLNSQGYNEQFF
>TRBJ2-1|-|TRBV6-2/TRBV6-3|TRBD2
TGTGCCAGCAGTCTCCCATCCTGGAGCGGGAGGGCCAATGAGCAGTTCTTC
CASSLPSWSGRANEQFF
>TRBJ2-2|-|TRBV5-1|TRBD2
TGCGCCAGCAGCTTGACTAGCGGCCCGAACACCGGGGAGCTGTTTTTT
CASSLTSGPNTGELFF
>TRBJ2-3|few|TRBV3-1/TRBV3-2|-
TGTGCCAGCAGCCAAGAATCAGCGTCCGACACAGATACGCAGTATTTT
CASSQESASDTDTQYF
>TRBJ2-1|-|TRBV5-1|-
TGCGCCAGCAGCCTCCCTACGGGGAGCTCCTACAATGAGCAGTTCTTC
CASSLPTGSSYNEQFF
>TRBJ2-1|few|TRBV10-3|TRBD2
TGTGCCGCTTTAGGCGGGGGGGCAGATGAGCAGTTCTTC
CAALGGGADEQFF
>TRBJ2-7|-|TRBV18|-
TGTGCCAGCTCAGGGGCCTTCTACGAGCAGTACTTC
CASSGAFYEQYF
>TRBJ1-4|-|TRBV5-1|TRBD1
TGCGCCAGCAGCTCAGACAGGGGGCCTGGGAATGAAAAACTGTTTTTT
CASSSDRGPGNEKLFF
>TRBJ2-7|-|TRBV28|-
TGTGCCAGCAGTTTACTACAGATAGGCTACGAGCAGTACTTC
CASSLLQIGYEQYF
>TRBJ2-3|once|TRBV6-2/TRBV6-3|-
TGTGCCAGCAGTACGGAGGAGGACTGGACTATTTTCGGTACGCAGTATTTT
CASSTEEDWTIFGTQYF
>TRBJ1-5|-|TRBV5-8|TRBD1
TGTGCCAGCAGCGGGACAGGAGGACAGCCCCAGCATTTT
CASSGTGGQPQHF
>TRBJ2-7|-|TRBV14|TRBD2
TGTGCCAGCAGCCGTTGGACTAGCTCGAGCTCCTACGAGCAGTACTTC
CASSRWTSSSSYEQYF
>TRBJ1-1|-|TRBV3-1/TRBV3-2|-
TGTGCCAGCAGCCAAGATATCACCCCCACCGCGGGGGCTTTCTTT
CASSQDITPTAGAFF
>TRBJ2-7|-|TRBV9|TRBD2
TGTGCCAGCAGCGTAGGGACTAGCGCGATCTACGAGCAGTACTTC
CASSVGTSAIYEQYF
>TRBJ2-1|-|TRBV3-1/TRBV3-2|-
TGTGCCAGCAGCCAAGGTTCGTGGCATGAGCAGTTCTTC
CASSQGSWHEQFF
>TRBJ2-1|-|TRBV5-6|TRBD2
TGTGCCAGCAGCTTGGGGGGACTAGGGCTCTCCAATGAGCAGTTCTTC
CASSLGGLGLSNEQFF
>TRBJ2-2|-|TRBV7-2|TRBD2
TGTGCCAGCAGCTTAGGCGGGGGGGCTGTCACCGGGGAGCTGTTTTTT
CASSLGGGAVTGELFF
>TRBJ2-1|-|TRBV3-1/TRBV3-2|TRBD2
TGTGCCAGCAGCCAGAGGAGCGGGGGGGCCAATATTGAGCAGTTCTTC
CASSQRSGGANIEQFF
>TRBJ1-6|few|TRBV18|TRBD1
TGTGCCAGCTCACCCTACAGGGGGAATAATTCACCCCTCCACTTT
CASSPYRGNNSPLHF
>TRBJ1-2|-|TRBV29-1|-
TGCAGCGTTGAAGGCGTCCTCGGTGGCTACACCTTC
CSVEGVLGGYTF
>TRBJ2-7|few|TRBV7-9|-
TGTGCCAGCGGCGGGCTCAACGAGCAGTACTTC
CASGGLNEQYF
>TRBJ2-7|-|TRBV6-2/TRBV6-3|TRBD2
TGTGCCAGCAGTTATGGCCCAGCGGGGGGGGTTCGGTCCTACGAGCAGTACTTC
CASSYGPAGGVRSYEQYF
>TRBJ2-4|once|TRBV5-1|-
TGCGCCAGCAGCTTGGACAGAGTAAACATTCAGTACTTC
CASSLDRVNIQYF
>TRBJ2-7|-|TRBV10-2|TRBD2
TGCGCCAGCAGGTCGGGACTAGCTTTGAGAGACGAGCAGTACTTC
CASRSGLALRDEQYF
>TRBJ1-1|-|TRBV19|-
TGTGCCAGTAGTACCGGGACACTGAACACTGAAGCTTTCTTT
CASSTGTLNTEAFF
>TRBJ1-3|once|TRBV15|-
TGTGCCACCAGCCCCCGGACTCACTCCTCTGGAAACACCATATATTTT
CATSPRTHSSGNTIYF
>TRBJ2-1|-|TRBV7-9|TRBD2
TGTGCCAGCAGCCTCATGGGGGGGACCTACAATGAGCAGTTCTTC
CASSLMGGTYNEQFF
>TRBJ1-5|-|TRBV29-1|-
TGCAGCGTCCGGACTTCGGGTAATCAGCCCCAGCATTTT
CSVRTSGNQPQHF
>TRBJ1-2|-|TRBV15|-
TGTGCCACCAGCGGGGAGAACAGTCGGCCCTATGGCTACACCTTC
CATSGENSRPYGYTF
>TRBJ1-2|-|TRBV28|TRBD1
TGTGCCAGCAGCCTAAGGTCGGTGACAGGGTCCTATGGCTACACCTTC
CASSLRSVTGSYGYTF
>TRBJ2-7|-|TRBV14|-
TGTGCCAGCAGCCAAGACCGGGAGCCGGACGAGCAGTACTTC
CASSQDREPDEQYF
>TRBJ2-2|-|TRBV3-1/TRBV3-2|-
TGTGCCAGCAGCCAAGACAGGGTACGAGAGCTGTTTTTT
CASSQDRVRELFF
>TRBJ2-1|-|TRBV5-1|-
TGCGCCAGCAGCTCGGACTCTTATTCCTACAATGAGCAGTTCTTC
CASSSDSYSYNEQFF
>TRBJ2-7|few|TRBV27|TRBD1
TGTGCCAGCAGTTTGGGGACAGGGTCCTACGAGCAGTACTTC
CASSLGTGSYEQYF
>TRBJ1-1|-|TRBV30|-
TGTGCCTGGACCCGGGGGTGGACTGAAGCTTTCTTT
CAWTRGWTEAFF
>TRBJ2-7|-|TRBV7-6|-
TGTGCCAGCAGCCCCCGGGACACTGACGAGCAGTACTTC
CASSPRDTDEQYF
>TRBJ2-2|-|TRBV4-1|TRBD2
TGCGCCAGCAGCCAAGCCGGTGGGACTAGCGGGTCCCCAACTCCCACCGGGGAGCTGTTTTTT
CASSQAGGTSGSPTPTGELFF
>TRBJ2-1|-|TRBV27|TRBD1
TGTGCCAGCAGTCTTTATACAGGGGGCTTCTACAATGAGCAGTTCTTC
CASSLYTGGFYNEQFF
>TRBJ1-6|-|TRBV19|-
TGTGCCAGTAGTATTTACCAGTTCCAGGGGAAAGACTCACCCCTCCACTTT
CASSIYQFQGKDSPLHF
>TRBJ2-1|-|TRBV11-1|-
TGTGCCAGCAGCTTAATTGGGGGCCCCTCGTACAATGAGCAGTTCTTC
CASSLIGGPSYNEQFF
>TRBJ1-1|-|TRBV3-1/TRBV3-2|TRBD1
TGTGCCAGCAGGACAGGGGTGAACACTGAAGCTTTCTTT
CASRTGVNTEAFF
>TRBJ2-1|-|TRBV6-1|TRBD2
TGTGCCAGCAGTGAATATGGGACTAGCGGGGTGCGTTCCTACAATGAGCAGTTCTTC
CASSEYGTSGVRSYNEQFF
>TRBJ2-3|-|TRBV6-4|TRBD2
TGTGCCAGCAGTTCTGCGGGAGAATCAGATACGCAGTATTTT
CASSSAGESDTQYF